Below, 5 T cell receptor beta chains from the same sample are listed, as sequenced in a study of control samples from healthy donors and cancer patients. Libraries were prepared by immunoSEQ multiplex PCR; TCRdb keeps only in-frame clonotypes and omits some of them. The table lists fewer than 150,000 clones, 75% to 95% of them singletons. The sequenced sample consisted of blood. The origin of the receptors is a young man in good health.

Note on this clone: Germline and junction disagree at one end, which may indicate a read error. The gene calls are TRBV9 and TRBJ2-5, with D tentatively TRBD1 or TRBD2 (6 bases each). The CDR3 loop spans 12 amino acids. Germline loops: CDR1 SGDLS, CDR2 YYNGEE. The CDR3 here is CASSVEGGPADF. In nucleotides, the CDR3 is TGTGCCAGCAGCGTAGAGGGGGGCCCGGCGGACTTC.

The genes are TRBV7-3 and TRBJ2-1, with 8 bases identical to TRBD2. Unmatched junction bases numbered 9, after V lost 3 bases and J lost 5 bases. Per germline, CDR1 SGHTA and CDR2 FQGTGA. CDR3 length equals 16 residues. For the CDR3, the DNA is TGTGCCAGCAGCTTGATAAGCGGGGGCCTAAACAATGAGCAGTTCTTC. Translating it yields CASSLISGGLNNEQFF.

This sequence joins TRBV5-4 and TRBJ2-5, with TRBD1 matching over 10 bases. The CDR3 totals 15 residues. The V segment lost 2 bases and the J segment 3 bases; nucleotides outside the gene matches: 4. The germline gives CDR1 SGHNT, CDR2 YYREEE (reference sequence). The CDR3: CASSLVTGGKETQYF. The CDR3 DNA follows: TGTGCCAGCAGCTTAGTGACAGGGGGCAAAGAGACCCAGTACTTC.

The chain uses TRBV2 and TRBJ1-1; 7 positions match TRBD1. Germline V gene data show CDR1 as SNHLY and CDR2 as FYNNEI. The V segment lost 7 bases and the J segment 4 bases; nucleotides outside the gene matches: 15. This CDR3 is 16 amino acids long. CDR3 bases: TGTGCCAGCACGTTTTCAGGGGGGGTCGGAGGCACTGAAGCTTTCTTT. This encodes CASTFSGGVGGTEAFF. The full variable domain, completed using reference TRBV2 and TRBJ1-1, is EPEVTQTPSHQVTQMGQEVILRCVPISNHLYFYWYRQILGQKVEFLVSFYNNEISEKSEIFDDQFSVERPDGSNFTLKIRSTKLEDSAMYFCASTFSGGVGGTEAFFGQGTRLTVV.

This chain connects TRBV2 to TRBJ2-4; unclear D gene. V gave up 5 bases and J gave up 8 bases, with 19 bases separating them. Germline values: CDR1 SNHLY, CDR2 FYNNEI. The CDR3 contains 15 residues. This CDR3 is CASSTQPPGSDIQYF. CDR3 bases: TGTGCCAGCAGTACCCAACCGCCTGGGTCGGACATTCAGTACTTC.